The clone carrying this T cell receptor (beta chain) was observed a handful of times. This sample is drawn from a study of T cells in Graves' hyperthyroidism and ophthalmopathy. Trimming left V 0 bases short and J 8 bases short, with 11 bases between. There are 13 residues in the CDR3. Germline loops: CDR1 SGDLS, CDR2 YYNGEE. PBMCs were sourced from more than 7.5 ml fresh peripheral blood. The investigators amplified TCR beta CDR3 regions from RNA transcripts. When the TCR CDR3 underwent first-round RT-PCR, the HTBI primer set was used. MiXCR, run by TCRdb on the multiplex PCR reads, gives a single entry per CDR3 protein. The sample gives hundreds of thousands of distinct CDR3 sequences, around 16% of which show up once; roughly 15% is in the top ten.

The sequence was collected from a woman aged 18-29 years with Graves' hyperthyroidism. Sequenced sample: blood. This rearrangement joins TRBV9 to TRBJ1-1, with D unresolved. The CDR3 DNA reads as TGTGCCAGCAGCGTAGCCACGTTCTCAGAAGCTTTCTTT. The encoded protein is CASSVATFSEAFF.